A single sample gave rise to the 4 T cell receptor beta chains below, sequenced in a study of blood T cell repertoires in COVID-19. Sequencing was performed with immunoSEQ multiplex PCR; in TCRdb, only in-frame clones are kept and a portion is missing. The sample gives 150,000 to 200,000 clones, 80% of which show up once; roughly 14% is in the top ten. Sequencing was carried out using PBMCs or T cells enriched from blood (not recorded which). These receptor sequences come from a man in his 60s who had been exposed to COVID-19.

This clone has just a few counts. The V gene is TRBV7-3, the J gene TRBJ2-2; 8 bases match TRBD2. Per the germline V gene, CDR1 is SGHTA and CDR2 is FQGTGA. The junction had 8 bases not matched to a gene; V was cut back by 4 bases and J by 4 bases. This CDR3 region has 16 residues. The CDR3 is CASSSPSGRATGELFF. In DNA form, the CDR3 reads TGTGCCAGCAGCTCCCCTTCCGGGAGGGCCACCGGGGAGCTGTTTTTT.

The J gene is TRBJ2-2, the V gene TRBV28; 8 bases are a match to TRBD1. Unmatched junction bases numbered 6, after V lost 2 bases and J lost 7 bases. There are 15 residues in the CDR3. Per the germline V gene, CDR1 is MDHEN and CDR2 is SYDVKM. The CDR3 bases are TGTGCCAGCAGTTTAAGGACAGGGCTTGGCGGGGAGCTGTTTTTT. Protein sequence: CASSLRTGLGGELFF.

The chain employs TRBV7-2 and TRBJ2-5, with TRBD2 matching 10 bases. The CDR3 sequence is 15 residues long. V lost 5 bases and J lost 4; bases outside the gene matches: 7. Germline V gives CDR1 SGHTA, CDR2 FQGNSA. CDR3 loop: CASSQSSGSAETQYF. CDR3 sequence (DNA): TGTGCCAGCAGCCAGTCTAGCGGGAGTGCAGAGACCCAGTACTTC.

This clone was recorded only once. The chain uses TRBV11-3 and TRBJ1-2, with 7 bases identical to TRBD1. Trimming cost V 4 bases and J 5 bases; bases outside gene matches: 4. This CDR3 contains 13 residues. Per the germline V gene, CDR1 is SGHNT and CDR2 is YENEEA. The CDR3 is CASSSDRNYGYTF. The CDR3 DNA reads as TGTGCCAGCAGCTCGGACAGGAATTATGGCTACACCTTC.